This T cell receptor beta chain was captured by sequencing in a study of blood T cell repertoires in COVID-19. About the research overall: Samples representing acute and convalescent COVID-19 were sourced from the United States, Italy and Spain. T cells, B-cell-depleted T cells, or PBMCs provided the cDNA or gDNA that served as material.

In the original analysis: Amplification from reference gene primers served as the basis for estimated nucleated cell counts. Assay: immunoSEQ multiplex PCR; the TCRdb copy retains only in-frame clones and omits some. That table gives V, J and clone size, and the DNA gave D and trimming. The table lists 200,000 to 250,000 clones, about 83% of them singletons. Donors of Cohort 3 who recovered were those that had two negative PCRs, clearance, or symptom resolution. Material: PBMCs or T cells enriched from blood (not recorded which). The origin of this receptor is a woman in her 40s who had recovered from COVID-19.

CDR3 region: CASSAIAGAHTGELFF. CDR3 in DNA: TGTGCCAGCAGCGCAATAGCGGGAGCGCACACCGGGGAGCTGTTTTTT. The chain recombines TRBV9 with TRBJ2-2; 9 bases fit TRBD2. With 3 bases clipped from V and 3 bases from J, the junction kept 6 bases outside the gene matches. The CDR3 is 16 residues long. CDR1 is SGDLS, CDR2 YYNGEE, per germline.